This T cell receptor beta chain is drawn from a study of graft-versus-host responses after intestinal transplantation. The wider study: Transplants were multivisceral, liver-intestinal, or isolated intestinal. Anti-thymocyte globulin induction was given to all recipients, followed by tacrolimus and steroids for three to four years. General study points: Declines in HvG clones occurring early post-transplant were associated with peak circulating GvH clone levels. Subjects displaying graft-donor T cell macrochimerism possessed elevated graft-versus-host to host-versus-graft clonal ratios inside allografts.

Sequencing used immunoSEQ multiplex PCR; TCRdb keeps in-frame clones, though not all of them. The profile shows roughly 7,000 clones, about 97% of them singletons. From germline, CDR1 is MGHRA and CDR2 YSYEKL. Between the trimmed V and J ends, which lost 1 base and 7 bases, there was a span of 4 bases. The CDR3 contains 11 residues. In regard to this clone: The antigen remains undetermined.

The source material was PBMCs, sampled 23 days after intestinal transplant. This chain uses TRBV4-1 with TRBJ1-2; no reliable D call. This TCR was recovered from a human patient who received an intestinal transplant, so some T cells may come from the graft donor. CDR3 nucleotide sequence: TGCGCCAGCAGCCAAGGGTCTGGCTACACCTTC. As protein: CASSQGSGYTF.